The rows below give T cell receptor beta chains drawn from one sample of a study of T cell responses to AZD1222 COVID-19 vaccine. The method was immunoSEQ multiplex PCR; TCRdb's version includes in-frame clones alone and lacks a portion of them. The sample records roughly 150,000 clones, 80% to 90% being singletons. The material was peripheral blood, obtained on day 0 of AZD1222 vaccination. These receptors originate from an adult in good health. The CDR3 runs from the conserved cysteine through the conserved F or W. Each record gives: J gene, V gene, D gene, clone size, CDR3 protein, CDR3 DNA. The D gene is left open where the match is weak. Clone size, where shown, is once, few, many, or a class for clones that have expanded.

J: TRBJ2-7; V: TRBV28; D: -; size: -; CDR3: CASSDSYEQYF; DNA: TGTGCCAGCAGCGACTCCTACGAGCAGTACTTC
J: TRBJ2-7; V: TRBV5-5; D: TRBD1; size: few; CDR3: CASSFGTGPDEQYF; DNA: TGTGCCAGCAGCTTCGGGACAGGGCCCGACGAGCAGTACTTC
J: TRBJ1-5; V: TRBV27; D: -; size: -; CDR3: CASSSHPFEPQHF; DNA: TGTGCCAGCAGTAGTCACCCTTTCGAGCCCCAGCATTTT
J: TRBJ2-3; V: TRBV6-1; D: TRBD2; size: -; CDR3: CASSEFSGGADTQYF; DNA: TGTGCCAGCAGTGAATTTAGCGGGGGGGCAGATACGCAGTATTTT
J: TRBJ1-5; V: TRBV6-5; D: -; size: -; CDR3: CASRGGNRQPQHF; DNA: TGTGCCAGCAGGGGGGGGAATCGCCAGCCCCAGCATTTT
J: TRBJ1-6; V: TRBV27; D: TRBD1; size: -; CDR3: CASRIGGRVNNSPLHF; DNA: TGTGCCAGCAGAATAGGGGGCCGGGTTAACAATTCACCCCTCCACTTT
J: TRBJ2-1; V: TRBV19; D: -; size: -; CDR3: CASSSGPGGSSYNEQFF; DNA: TGTGCCAGTAGTTCCGGGCCAGGGGGGAGCTCCTACAATGAGCAGTTCTTC
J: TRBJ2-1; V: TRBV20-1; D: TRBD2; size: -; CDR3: CSASWGSGGPYNEQFF; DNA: TGCAGTGCTAGTTGGGGTAGCGGGGGACCCTACAATGAGCAGTTCTTC
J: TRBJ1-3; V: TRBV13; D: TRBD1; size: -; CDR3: CASSLGRGRAGNTIYF; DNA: TGTGCCAGCAGCTTAGGCAGGGGGCGAGCTGGAAACACCATATATTTT
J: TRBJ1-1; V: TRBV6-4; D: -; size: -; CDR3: CASSLGMNTEAFF; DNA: TGTGCCAGCAGCTTAGGCATGAACACTGAAGCTTTCTTT
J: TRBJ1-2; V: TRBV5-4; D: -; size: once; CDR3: CASSLGGWGNYGYTF; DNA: TGTGCCAGCAGCTTGGGGGGATGGGGAAACTATGGCTACACCTTC
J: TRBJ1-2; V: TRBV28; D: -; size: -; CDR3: CASSPPRAYGYTF; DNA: TGTGCCAGCAGTCCTCCCCGGGCCTATGGCTACACCTTC
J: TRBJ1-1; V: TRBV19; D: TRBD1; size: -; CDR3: CASSMLGGQGRAEAFF; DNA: TGTGCCAGTAGTATGCTAGGGGGACAGGGCCGGGCTGAAGCTTTCTTT
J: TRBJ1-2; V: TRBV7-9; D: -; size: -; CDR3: CASSVRQDSNYGYTF; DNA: TGTGCCAGCAGCGTACGACAGGACAGTAACTATGGCTACACCTTC
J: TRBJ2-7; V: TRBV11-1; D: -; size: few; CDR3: CASSLGQRLDF; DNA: TGTGCCAGCAGCTTAGGTCAGCGTTTGGACTTC
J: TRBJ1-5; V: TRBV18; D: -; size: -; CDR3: CASSHVDIGQPQHF; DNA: TGTGCCAGCTCACATGTTGATATAGGTCAGCCCCAGCATTTT